The 21 T cell receptor beta chains below come from one sample, sequenced in a study of blood T cell repertoires in COVID-19. Libraries were prepared by immunoSEQ multiplex PCR; TCRdb keeps only in-frame clonotypes and omits some of them. The table shows about 170,000 clones, with 86% occurring only once. Input material: peripheral blood. These receptors came from an elderly woman in a cohort sampled during active or convalescent COVID-19.

The gene calls are TRBV3-1 (or the pseudogene TRBV3-2) and TRBJ2-1; D perhaps matches TRBD2 (7 bases). Germline CDR1 and CDR2: LGHDT and YNNKEL (reference sequence). The CDR3 is 16 amino acids. V lost 5 bases and J 6 bases, leaving 20 bases between the germline ends. CDR3 sequence: CASSSRGAGFSNEQFF. In DNA form, the CDR3 reads TGTGCCAGCAGCTCCCGGGGGGCTGGATTCTCCAATGAGCAGTTCTTC.

V gene TRBV19 combines with J gene TRBJ2-2, with 10 bases identical to TRBD1. Germline CDR1 LNHDA, CDR2 SQIVND (reference sequence). With 5 bases clipped from V and 6 bases from J, the junction kept 6 bases outside the gene matches. This CDR3 contains 15 residues. The CDR3 coding sequence is TGTGCCAGTAGTCTCCGGGACAGGGGCGCCGGGGAGCTGTTTTTT. Translated, it gives CASSLRDRGAGELFF. The full variable domain, rest sourced from reference TRBV19 and TRBJ2-2, is DGGITQSPKYLFRKEGQNVTLSCEQNLNHDAMYWYRQDPGQGLRLIYYSQIVNDFQKGDIAEGYSVSREKKESFPLTVTSAQKNPTAFYLCASSLRDRGAGELFFGEGSRLTVL.

The genes are TRBV5-1 and TRBJ1-1; D uncertain. There are 14 residues in the CDR3. Germline V gene lookup returns CDR1 SGHRS and CDR2 YFSETQ. V lost 0 bases and J lost 6, with 12 bases in between. In DNA, the CDR3 is TGCGCCAGCAGCTTGGAGAGCGGGGTTTCTGAAGCTTTCTTT. This encodes CASSLESGVSEAFF.

The chain combines TRBV6-4 with TRBJ2-1; maybe TRBD1 (5 bases). CDR3 size: 15 residues. CDR1 is MRHNA and CDR2 is SNTAGT in the germline V gene. V lost 0 bases to trimming and J lost 6 bases, with 12 bases between them. This chain's CDR3 is CASSDSAVRGNEQFF. CDR3 DNA: TGTGCCAGCAGTGACTCGGCAGTTAGGGGCAATGAGCAGTTCTTC.

The chain is built from TRBV5-6 and TRBJ2-5, with TRBD2 identical over 8 bases. V shed 5 bases, J shed 4 bases, and the junction held 16 bases outside the gene matches. The CDR3 spans 17 residues. The germline CDR1 and CDR2 sequences are SGHDT and YYEEEE. The CDR3 reads CASRPDLTGGPGETQYF. CDR3 nucleotide sequence: TGTGCCAGCAGACCCGACCTAACGGGGGGGCCGGGAGAGACCCAGTACTTC.

This rearrangement joins TRBV11-3 to TRBJ2-5; 14 bases match TRBD2. This CDR3 comprises 18 residues. Trimming took 5 bases from V and 5 from J; bases not matched to a gene: 13. Germline CDR1 SGHNT, CDR2 YENEEA. CDR3 region: CASSATSGGARASETQYF. The CDR3 coding sequence is TGTGCCAGCAGCGCGACTAGCGGGGGGGCGAGGGCAAGCGAGACCCAGTACTTC.

The rearrangement uses TRBV5-1 and TRBJ2-2; 8 bases line up with TRBD2. Germline CDR1 is SGHRS and CDR2 is YFSETQ. This CDR3 comprises 16 residues. With 4 bases clipped from V and 0 bases from J, the junction kept 5 bases outside the gene matches. The CDR3 reads CASSPTGGANTGELFF. The DNA for the CDR3 is TGCGCCAGCAGCCCCACCGGGGGGGCGAACACCGGGGAGCTGTTTTTT. Together with reference TRBV5-1 and TRBJ2-2, the CDR3 gives the full variable domain: KAGVTQTPRYLIKTRGQQVTLSCSPISGHRSVSWYQQTPGQGLQFLFEYFSETQRNKGNFPGRFSGRQFSNSRSEMNVSTLELGDSALYLCASSPTGGANTGELFFGEGSRLTVL.

The chain links TRBV18 to TRBJ1-2; 8 nucleotides line up with TRBD1. The germline gives CDR1 KGHSH, CDR2 LQKENI. The CDR3 totals 15 residues. V trimming: 1 base; J trimming: 3 bases; junction bases outside the gene matches: 4. CDR3 sequence (DNA): TGTGCCAGCTCACCACAACAGGGGGACGACTATGGCTACACCTTC. This codes for CASSPQQGDDYGYTF.

This chain connects TRBV7-2 to TRBJ2-7, with 10 bases aligning to TRBD2. The CDR3 extends over 16 amino acids. V was pared by 0 bases and J by 4 bases, with 6 bases of the junction left unmatched. The germline CDR1 and CDR2 sequences are SGHTA and FQGNSA. CDR3 region: CASSLASGTSVYEQYF. CDR3 bases: TGTGCCAGCAGCTTAGCATCCGGGACTAGCGTGTACGAGCAGTACTTC.

This chain joins TRBV4-1 and TRBJ2-2; TRBD1 agrees at 7 bases. The V segment lost 4 bases and the J segment 3 bases; nucleotides outside the gene matches: 2. Per the germline V gene, CDR1 is MGHRA and CDR2 is YSYEKL. The CDR3 totals 14 residues. The DNA of the CDR3 is TGCGCCAGCAGCCGGGGACAGCACACCGGGGAGCTGTTTTTT. Amino acid sequence: CASSRGQHTGELFF.

The V gene is TRBV11-2, the J gene TRBJ2-7; TRBD1 aligns across 10 bases. From germline, CDR1 is SGHAT and CDR2 FQNNGV. This CDR3 contains 15 residues. Trimming removed 1 base from V and 7 bases from J; junction bases left unmatched: 7. The CDR3 region has the DNA TGTGCCAGCAGCTTAGGTCCGGGACAGGGGTGGGAGCAGTACTTC. Protein sequence: CASSLGPGQGWEQYF.

The CDR3 DNA sequence: TGTGCCTGGAGCCCCCGGGGGGGGCAGCCCGGATTCTATGGCTACACCTTC. The encoded protein is CAWSPRGGQPGFYGYTF. V is TRBV30 and J is TRBJ1-2; possible D gene TRBD1, 6 bases. This CDR3 is built from 17 residues. Germline-derived CDR1 and CDR2 are GTSNPN and SVGIG (reference sequence). V gave up 3 bases and J gave up 4 bases, with 24 bases separating them.

The genes are TRBV10-1 and TRBJ1-1; 7 bases fit TRBD1. With 6 bases clipped from V and 0 bases from J, the junction kept 4 bases outside the gene matches. Looked up from germline, CDR1 is WNHNN and CDR2 is SYGVQD (reference sequence). The CDR3 is 14 amino acids. CDR3 nucleotide sequence: TGCGCCAGCAGCAGAGACAGGGTGAACACTGAAGCTTTCTTT. It is translated as CASSRDRVNTEAFF.

This sequence joins TRBV5-1 and TRBJ2-5; 10 bases fit TRBD1. The CDR3 has 16 amino acids. V was pared by 4 bases and J by 5 bases, with 11 bases of the junction left unmatched. Germline V gene lookup returns CDR1 SGHRS and CDR2 YFSETQ. The CDR3 DNA follows: TGCGCCAGCAGCCCTCGGCCGGGACAGGGGACGGAGACCCAGTACTTC. Translating it yields CASSPRPGQGTETQYF.

This chain links TRBV18 with TRBJ2-5; D possibly corresponds to TRBD1 (5 bases). The CDR3 has 14 residues. CDR1 and CDR2 (germline): KGHSH, LQKENI. V was pared by 1 base and J by 5 bases, with 11 bases between. CDR3 DNA sequence: TGTGCCAGCTCACCACGTTCAGGGATGGAGACCCAGTACTTC. It translates to CASSPRSGMETQYF.

The J gene is TRBJ2-2, the V gene TRBV6-6; the match to TRBD1 covers 7 bases. Trimming took 6 bases from V and 4 from J; bases not matched to a gene: 8. The CDR3 runs 15 residues. CDR1 is MNHNY and CDR2 is SVGAGI in the germline V gene (reference sequence). CDR3 amino acids: CASSLRQGFTGELFF. The CDR3 nucleotides are TGTGCCAGCAGCCTCAGACAGGGATTCACCGGGGAGCTGTTTTTT.

The chain joins TRBV19 to TRBJ1-1; D ambiguous. Germline-derived CDR1 and CDR2 are LNHDA and SQIVND (reference sequence). CDR3 size: 16 residues. Trimming removed 4 bases from V and 0 bases from J, with 15 bases in between. The CDR3 bases are TGTGCCAGTAGTACGGGCGGGCTACTTATGAACACTGAAGCTTTCTTT. It specifies CASSTGGLLMNTEAFF.

The chain uses TRBV27 and TRBJ1-1; 7 nucleotides match TRBD1. Germline values: CDR1 MNHEY, CDR2 SMNVEV (reference sequence). The V and J ends lost 2 bases and 1 base, in that order; junction bases with no gene match: 4. CDR3 length: 15 residues. CDR3 loop: CASSLARTGNTEAFF. The CDR3 DNA follows: TGTGCCAGCAGTTTAGCCCGGACAGGGAACACTGAAGCTTTCTTT.

V usage is TRBV10-2 and J usage is TRBJ1-6; 10 nucleotides line up with TRBD1. The CDR3 is made up of 15 amino acids. Germline-derived CDR1 and CDR2 are WSHSY and SAAADI. After removal of 3 bases from V and 6 bases from J, the junction contained 2 bases not matched to a gene. Written as DNA, the CDR3 is TGCGCCAGCAGTGACTGGGACAGGGGTAATTCACCCCTCCACTTT. This encodes CASSDWDRGNSPLHF.

This chain connects TRBV4-1 to TRBJ2-5; 8 bases match TRBD1. The CDR3 contains 16 residues. Germline V gene data show CDR1 as MGHRA and CDR2 as YSYEKL. V trimming: 2 bases; J trimming: 1 base; junction bases outside the gene matches: 6. CDR3 DNA: TGCGCCAGCAGCCAACAGGGGGCTCGGACCCAAGAGACCCAGTACTTC. The encoded protein is CASSQQGARTQETQYF.

The V and J genes are TRBV9 and TRBJ2-7; TRBD2 matches at 9 bases. The V gene end was trimmed by 0 bases and the J gene end by 0 bases; junction bases not matched to a gene: 4. This CDR3 region has 16 residues. Germline V CDR1 and CDR2: SGDLS, YYNGEE. DNA for the CDR3: TGTGCCAGCAGCGTAGCTAGCGGGGTTCTCTCCTACGAGCAGTACTTC. This translates into CASSVASGVLSYEQYF.